This T cell receptor (beta chain) stems from a study of T-cell memory formation after mild COVID-19. Whole-study results and caveats: Pre-infection memory carried some responding clones, suggesting that cross-reactive memory joined.

TCRdb re-derived calls from the 5' RACE reads in MiXCR, one entry per CDR3 protein. The profile shows about 130,000 distinct CDR3 sequences, roughly 6% of them singletons. Worth noting for this clonotype: Its antigen is currently unknown.

From germline, CDR1 is MNHNS and CDR2 SASEGT. Trimming left V 7 bases short and J 4 bases short, with 10 bases between. CDR3 size: 12 residues. The origin of this receptor is an adult woman who had mild COVID-19 (a few samples of this study predate the infection). Cell type and time point are not known. The V and J genes are TRBV6-1 and TRBJ1-2; D remains unclear. The sample consisted of PBMCs or a T cell subset sorted from them (not recorded which). The CDR3 nucleotides read TGTGCCAGCAATCCAGCAATCTATGGCTACACCTTC. It specifies CASNPAIYGYTF.